This T cell receptor beta chain was recovered during a study of blood T cells in healthy people across ages. Study context: T cells yielded about one barcoded beta molecule per two cells through template switching. Study-level findings and limits: Higher diversity and more naive CD4+ cells were features of long-lived donors, compared to aged donors. Considered underestimates were the diversity estimates obtained from one million T cells.

V lost 3 bases, J lost 13 bases, and 9 bases stayed unmatched. The CDR3 totals 15 residues. In germline, CDR1 is SGHTA, CDR2 FQGNSA. A second PCR of about 7 to 11 cycles used a sample-barcoded 5' primer and a J-beta primer mix. TCRdb independently ran MiXCR on the 5' RACE reads; one entry per CDR3 protein. The repertoire has about 780,000 distinct CDR3 sequences, 20% to 30% of them found once; the top ten carry 3%. Of note for this clonotype: Its antigen is as yet unknown.

These data were also filed under a second study, of T cells of mothers and their children.

Input material: blood. The chain combines TRBV7-2 with TRBJ2-1; 13 bases align to TRBD2. The origin of this receptor is a boy aged 5-17 years in good health. The CDR3 is CASSFGALAGGHQFF. CDR3 DNA: TGTGCCAGCAGCTTCGGGGCACTAGCGGGGGGGCACCAGTTCTTC.